The clone carrying this T cell receptor beta chain was seen a handful of times. Antigen unknown. The source of the sample is a study of T cells in Graves' hyperthyroidism and ophthalmopathy. General observations from the study: A model of 13 V-J pairs discriminated ophthalmopathy from stable hyperthyroidism.

Exclusion of a patient resulted from uncontrolled infection, other autoimmune disease, pregnancy or lactation. Clinical symptoms, serum thyroxine and TRAb, thyroid ultrasound and orbital computed tomography were used for the diagnoses. This CDR3 has 15 amino acids. Germline V gives CDR1 ENHRY, CDR2 SYGVKD. The germline V and J ends were trimmed by 3 bases and 1 base, with 9 bases remaining between them. Amplified regions were TCR beta CDR3 sequences from RNA transcripts. The HTBI primer set drove a first-round RT-PCR of the TCR CDR3. Each CDR3 protein gets one entry after TCRdb re-called the multiplex PCR reads with MiXCR. The sample gives over 300,000 distinct CDR3 sequences, around 13% of which show up once; 9.5% to 11% is in the top ten.

The chain combines TRBV10-3 with TRBJ2-2, with a possible D match to TRBD1 (5 bases). The clonotype originates from a woman aged 55-75 years with Graves' hyperthyroidism. Sequencing was performed on blood. The CDR3 here is CAISELGQNTGELFF. CDR3 in DNA: TGTGCCATCAGTGAACTCGGACAGAACACCGGGGAGCTGTTTTTT.